This T cell receptor (beta chain) was observed in a study of blood T cell repertoires in COVID-19. Study information: Samples representing acute and convalescent COVID-19 were sourced from the United States, Italy and Spain. PBMCs, B-cell-depleted T cells, or T cells were the source of the cDNA or gDNA that made up the material.

Original data processing: For nucleated cells, counts were estimated from reference gene primer amplification. Clones were sequenced by immunoSEQ multiplex PCR, and TCRdb holds only the in-frame ones, with some missing. V and J calls and clone size are as listed in that table; D and trimming were resolved from the DNA. The sample consists of about 220,000 clones, around 82% of them appearing once. Germline V gene data show CDR1 as LGHDT and CDR2 as YNNKEL (reference sequence). This CDR3 is 13 amino acids long. The germline V and J ends were trimmed by 8 bases and 5 bases, with 15 bases remaining between them.

Input material: peripheral blood. This clonotype was sampled from a woman aged 45-59 years with acute or convalescent COVID-19. The chain combines TRBV3-1 (or the pseudogene TRBV3-2) with TRBJ1-1, with D tentatively TRBD1 (6 bases). CDR3 amino acids: CASQGGGSTEAFF. Written as DNA, the CDR3 is TGTGCCAGCCAAGGGGGGGGCTCGACTGAAGCTTTCTTT.